This entry features one TCR beta chain sequence. As yet, its antigen is unknown. This CDR3 is built from 13 residues. The V segment lost 1 base and the J segment 7 bases; nucleotides outside the gene matches: 4. Germline V CDR1 and CDR2: MGHRA, YSYEKL. The sample belongs to a study of cytomegalovirus exposure and HLA in healthy donors. Study-level information: The early release's HLA-typed donors yielded roughly 85 million unique TCRs.

Regarding the study as a whole: As immune exposure information, only CMV serostatus was available. Equally common other TCR beta chains were less clonally expanded than HLA-associated ones, a later analysis found. According to an earlier analysis, most TCR beta V segments yielded productive rearrangements about 90% or about 30% of the time.

PCR was performed using 60 Vbeta and 13 Jbeta primers. Sequencing was performed with immunoSEQ multiplex PCR; in TCRdb, only in-frame clones are kept and a portion is missing. The profile shows approximately 150,000 clones, 68% of them singletons. This chain connects TRBV4-1 to TRBJ2-7; 7 bases align to TRBD1. Sequences were obtained from PBMCs. The sequence was obtained from a man aged 50-59 years in good health and CMV-seronegative. This chain's CDR3 is CASSQGQGWEQYF. In DNA, the CDR3 is TGCGCCAGCAGCCAAGGACAGGGCTGGGAGCAGTACTTC.